This passage covers 28 T cell receptor beta chains from one sample sequenced in a study of graft-versus-host responses after intestinal transplantation. No antigen is known for these receptors. The method was immunoSEQ multiplex PCR; TCRdb's version includes in-frame clones alone and lacks a portion of them. Altogether roughly 120,000 clones are present, roughly 91% being singletons, with the ten largest covering about 0.11%. Sample: unstimulated CD4+ T cells sorted from spleen or lymph node cells, taken before intestinal transplant. These receptor sequences come from a human donor who received an intestinal transplant.

The rearrangement joins TRBV4-1 to TRBJ2-1; D is unclear. Germline V gives CDR1 MGHRA, CDR2 YSYEKL. The V end was cut by 1 base, the J end by 5 bases, with 18 bases between. This CDR3 spans 17 amino acids. The DNA for the CDR3 is TGCGCCAGCAGCCAAGTAAGAGGTACAGACCTACACAATGAGCAGTTCTTC. Translation gives CASSQVRGTDLHNEQFF.

This sequence joins TRBV6-5 and TRBJ1-4; 10 nucleotides agree with TRBD1. V was pared by 0 bases and J by 7 bases, with 2 bases of the junction left unmatched. Germline CDR1 is MNHEY and CDR2 is SVGAGI. The CDR3 extends over 15 amino acids. The CDR3 sequence is CASSYSGTGVEKLFF. DNA of the CDR3: TGTGCCAGCAGTTACTCAGGGACAGGGGTTGAAAAACTGTTTTTT.

The V call is TRBV19, the J call TRBJ2-7, with TRBD1 matching over 8 bases. Germline lookup yields CDR1 LNHDA and CDR2 SQIVND (reference sequence). The CDR3 covers 16 residues. The ends lost 4 bases at V and 2 bases at J; junction bases unmatched: 10. CDR3 loop: CASSTRQGKYTYEQYF. Here the CDR3 DNA reads TGTGCCAGTAGTACCCGACAGGGGAAATACACCTACGAGCAGTACTTC. Filled out from reference TRBV19 and TRBJ2-7, the complete variable domain reads DGGITQSPKYLFRKEGQNVTLSCEQNLNHDAMYWYRQDPGQGLRLIYYSQIVNDFQKGDIAEGYSVSREKKESFPLTVTSAQKNPTAFYLCASSTRQGKYTYEQYFGPGTRLTVT.

The CDR3 region has the DNA TGTGCCAGCAGTTACTCACAAACAGGGGGCGGTTGGGAGCAGTACTTC. As protein: CASSYSQTGGGWEQYF. The V gene is TRBV6-5, the J gene TRBJ2-7, with 9 bases lining up with TRBD1. The length of the CDR3 is 16 residues. Germline V gene sequence: CDR1 MNHEY, CDR2 SVGAGI. V dropped 0 bases and J dropped 7; count of bases not matched to a gene: 10.

The rearrangement links TRBV6-6 to TRBJ1-3; no firm D call. The V and J ends lost 2 bases and 8 bases respectively, with 4 bases between them. The germline V gene encodes CDR1 MNHNY and CDR2 SVGAGI (reference sequence). CDR3 length: 11 amino acids. The DNA for the CDR3 is TGTGCCAGCAGTTACGGGTACACCATATATTTT. This encodes CASSYGYTIYF.

The V gene is TRBV25-1, the J gene TRBJ2-7; TRBD1 is a possible D gene (5 bases). The CDR3 length is 13 residues. Looked up from germline, CDR1 is MGHDK and CDR2 is SYGVNS. V was clipped by 4 bases and J by 1 base, with 8 bases between them. The CDR3 region has the DNA TGTGCCAGCAGTGGGGCAGGGTCCTACGAGCAGTACTTC. Its protein is CASSGAGSYEQYF.

The chain links TRBV7-9 to TRBJ2-4; TRBD2 is a possible D gene (6 bases). Germline assignment: CDR1 SEHNR and CDR2 FQNEAQ (reference sequence). The V end was cut by 1 base, the J end by 7 bases, with 8 bases between. The CDR3 totals 13 residues. The CDR3 reads CASSLGRGNIQYF. The CDR3 nucleotides read TGTGCCAGCAGCTTAGGACGGGGGAACATTCAGTACTTC.

The V gene is TRBV27, the J gene TRBJ1-2; a weak D match, TRBD1 (6 bases). Germline assignment: CDR1 MNHEY and CDR2 SMNVEV (reference sequence). This CDR3 has 14 residues. The V end was cut by 5 bases, the J end by 7 bases, with 17 bases between. CDR3 sequence: CASSPLQGKGGYTF. The CDR3 DNA sequence: TGTGCCAGCAGTCCCCTTCAGGGGAAGGGTGGCTACACCTTC.

The chain combines TRBV19 with TRBJ1-1; D is perhaps TRBD1 (6 bases). The germline V gene encodes CDR1 LNHDA and CDR2 SQIVND (reference sequence). Trimming cost V 2 bases and J 6 bases, with 13 bases left between them. This CDR3 is built from 14 residues. In nucleotides, the CDR3 is TGTGCCAGTAGTATAACGGGGGCTCCCGCTGAAGCTTTCTTT. The encoded protein is CASSITGAPAEAFF.

The chain uses TRBV28 and TRBJ2-1; 7 positions agree with TRBD1. Germline CDR1 is MDHEN and CDR2 is SYDVKM. Losses at the gene ends were 5 bases for V and 0 bases for J; bases not matched to a gene: 7. The CDR3 spans 16 residues. CDR3 protein: CASSLRGYSSYNEQFF. CDR3 coding DNA: TGTGCCAGCAGTCTCAGGGGGTATAGCTCCTACAATGAGCAGTTCTTC. Based on the CDR3 plus reference TRBV28 and TRBJ2-1, the full variable domain is DVKVTQSSRYLVKRTGEKVFLECVQDMDHENMFWYRQDPGLGLRLIYFSYDVKMKEKGDIPEGYSVSREKKERFSLILESASTNQTSMYLCASSLRGYSSYNEQFFGPGTRLTVL.

This clone was seen just once. This chain joins TRBV5-1 and TRBJ2-3; maybe TRBD1 (6 bases). The CDR3 has 16 residues. The V gene's germline CDR1 is SGHRS and CDR2 YFSETQ. V shed 0 bases and J shed 3 bases, with 14 bases lying between them. The CDR3 sequence is CASSLGQGIRTDTQYF. The CDR3, as DNA: TGCGCCAGCAGCTTGGGGCAGGGGATCAGGACAGATACGCAGTATTTT.

CDR3 region: CASSGGLAEPETQYF. CDR3 DNA sequence: TGTGCCAGTAGTGGGGGACTAGCGGAGCCGGAGACCCAGTACTTC. This chain joins TRBV19 and TRBJ2-5; 11 nucleotides align to TRBD2. Germline V lookup: CDR1 LNHDA, CDR2 SQIVND (reference sequence). Trimming removed 5 bases from V and 5 bases from J; junction bases left unmatched: 7. This CDR3 is built from 15 residues. Combining the CDR3 with reference TRBV19 and TRBJ2-5 gives the whole variable domain DGGITQSPKYLFRKEGQNVTLSCEQNLNHDAMYWYRQDPGQGLRLIYYSQIVNDFQKGDIAEGYSVSREKKESFPLTVTSAQKNPTAFYLCASSGGLAEPETQYFGPGTRLLVL.

This rearrangement joins TRBV5-8 to TRBJ1-1; D unresolved. Trimming took off 3 bases at V and 3 bases at J, with 15 bases between the two ends. CDR1 is SGHTS, CDR2 YDEGEE, per germline. The CDR3 sequence is 15 residues long. DNA for the CDR3: TGTGCCAGCAGCTCCCATCGGCGAGCATACACTGAAGCTTTCTTT. Its protein product is CASSSHRRAYTEAFF. Drawing the rest from reference TRBV5-8 and TRBJ1-1, the complete variable domain is EAGVTQSPTHLIKTRGQQATLRCSPISGHTSVYWYQQALGLGLQFLLWYDEGEERNRGNFPPRFSGRQFPNYSSELNVNALELEDSALYLCASSSHRRAYTEAFFGQGTRLTVV.

The chain combines TRBV7-9 with TRBJ2-7; 7 positions agree with TRBD1. CDR1 is SEHNR and CDR2 is FQNEAQ in the germline V gene (reference sequence). J gave up 8 bases and V 8 bases, and 6 bases lay outside the gene matches. The CDR3 runs 11 residues. The CDR3 spells CASQNRGQQYF. CDR3 in DNA: TGTGCCAGCCAGAACAGGGGTCAGCAGTACTTC.

The CDR3 nucleotides are TGTGCCAGCTCACGGACAGGGCGAAGCAATCAGCCCCAGCATTTT. It encodes CASSRTGRSNQPQHF. The V and J genes are TRBV18 and TRBJ1-5, with 8 positions matching TRBD1. Germline V gene sequence: CDR1 KGHSH, CDR2 LQKENI. J lost 1 base, V lost 4 bases, and 3 bases had no gene match. CDR3 length equals 15 residues.

The gene calls are TRBV30 and TRBJ2-6, with D maybe TRBD1 (5 bases). CDR1 is GTSNPN and CDR2 is SVGIG in the germline V gene (reference sequence). V lost 5 bases and J 1 base, leaving 9 bases between the germline ends. The CDR3 spans 14 residues. CDR3 in DNA: TGTGCCTGGGGAAGGGGATCTGGGGCCAACGTCCTGACTTTC. Translated, it gives CAWGRGSGANVLTF. Variable domain in full (rest from reference TRBV30 and TRBJ2-6): SQTIHQWPATLVQPVGSPLSLECTVEGTSNPNLYWYRQAAGRGLQLLFYSVGIGQISSEVPQNLSASRPQDRQFILSSKKLLLSDSGFYLCAWGRGSGANVLTFGAGSRLTVL.

This clone was observed a handful of times. The chain has TRBV5-1 and TRBJ2-3, with a possible D match to TRBD2 (7 bases). This CDR3 region has 18 residues. Germline values: CDR1 SGHRS, CDR2 YFSETQ. The V end was cut by 3 bases, the J end by 0 bases, with 20 bases between. CDR3 sequence: CASSYGTGGAGSTDTQYF. CDR3 nucleotides: TGCGCCAGCAGCTACGGGACGGGGGGCGCGGGTAGCACAGATACGCAGTATTTT.

The chain has TRBV20-1 and TRBJ2-2; D not certain. This CDR3 region has 11 residues. Germline V gene sequence: CDR1 DFQATT, CDR2 SNEGSKA (reference sequence). V lost 7 bases and J 7 bases, leaving 10 bases between the germline ends. The CDR3 region has the DNA TGCAGTGTTGGTTCGGGCGGGGAGCTGTTTTTT. Translating gives CSVGSGGELFF.

The chain carries TRBV5-6 and TRBJ1-2; 7 nucleotides line up with TRBD1. There are 15 residues in the CDR3. Germline CDR1 SGHDT, CDR2 YYEEEE. V was clipped by 1 base and J by 4 bases; unmatched bases: 7. The CDR3 sequence: CASSLLSRGVYGYTF. DNA of the CDR3: TGTGCCAGCAGCTTGCTTTCCAGGGGGGTCTATGGCTACACCTTC.

V is TRBV7-8 and J is TRBJ2-1; tentative D call: TRBD1 (6 bases). The V end was cut by 5 bases, the J end by 4 bases, with 18 bases between. The CDR3 spans 16 residues. Per the germline V gene, CDR1 is SGHVS and CDR2 is FQNEAQ. CDR3 amino acids: CASSPVIRTAYNEQFF. CDR3 nucleotides: TGTGCCAGCAGCCCGGTCATCAGGACAGCTTACAATGAGCAGTTCTTC.

J is TRBJ2-7 and V is TRBV4-1; 7 bases agree with TRBD2. This CDR3 contains 13 residues. Germline assignment: CDR1 MGHRA and CDR2 YSYEKL. V gave up 0 bases and J gave up 11 bases; unmatched junction bases: 7. The CDR3 is CASSQDGLVAKYF. DNA for the CDR3: TGCGCCAGCAGCCAAGATGGACTAGTGGCGAAGTACTTC.

About this clone itself: The same CDR3 also results from other DNA sequences found in this sample. The V gene is TRBV4-2, the J gene TRBJ1-1, with D unresolved. Per the germline V gene, CDR1 is LGHNA and CDR2 is YNFKEQ. Trimming stripped 0 bases from V and 6 bases from J, with 8 bases between. The CDR3 is made up of 13 amino acids. The CDR3 nucleotides are TGTGCCAGCAGCCAAGAAGGAGGAGCTGAAGCTTTCTTT. It is translated as CASSQEGGAEAFF.

Of note for this clone: Mismatch with germline at one junction end may stem from a read error. This chain joins TRBV9 and TRBJ1-1; TRBD1 might be the D (6 bases). Germline V CDR1 and CDR2: SGDLS, YYNGEE. This CDR3 spans 13 amino acids. The CDR3 region has the DNA TGTGCCAGCAGCTACAGGGAGGATACTGAGGCTTTCTTT. Its translation: CASSYREDTEAFF.

This chain uses TRBV11-3 with TRBJ2-5; possibly TRBD2 for D (6 bases). V lost 1 base and J 2 bases, leaving 11 bases between the germline ends. The CDR3 runs to 15 residues. Germline CDR1 SGHNT, CDR2 YENEEA. The CDR3 reads CASSLAGTQQETQYF. In DNA form, the CDR3 reads TGTGCCAGCAGCTTAGCCGGGACTCAGCAAGAGACCCAGTACTTC.

This clone was recorded only once. V and J are TRBV29-1 and TRBJ1-2; D may be TRBD1 (5 bases). Trimming cost V 4 bases and J 4 bases, with 13 bases left between them. There are 13 residues in the CDR3. Looked up from germline, CDR1 is SQVTM and CDR2 is ANQGSEA. For the CDR3, the DNA is TGCAGCGTTGCAGGGACGGGCTCCTATGGCTACACCTTC. It encodes CSVAGTGSYGYTF. The full variable domain, completed using reference TRBV29-1 and TRBJ1-2, is SAVISQKPSRDICQRGTSLTIQCQVDSQVTMMFWYRQQPGQSLTLIATANQGSEATYESGFVIDKFPISRPNLTFSTLTVSNMSPEDSSIYLCSVAGTGSYGYTFGSGTRLTVV.

This sequence joins TRBV5-1 and TRBJ2-1; possible D gene TRBD2, 5 bases. V lost 3 bases, J lost 10 bases, and 20 bases lay in between. The germline CDR1 and CDR2 sequences are SGHRS and YFSETQ. The CDR3 is 15 residues long. CDR3 sequence reads: CASSSAAGKVTEQFF. The CDR3 DNA sequence: TGCGCCAGCAGCTCAGCGGCTGGTAAGGTCACAGAGCAGTTCTTC.

The table lists this clone with a count of one. The chain recombines TRBV5-4 with TRBJ2-3, with D maybe TRBD2 (5 bases). CDR3 length: 14 residues. Trimming shortened V by 4 bases and J by 2 bases, and 11 bases separated the two germline ends. Germline V gene lookup returns CDR1 SGHNT and CDR2 YYREEE (reference sequence). CDR3 amino acids: CASSRERNTDTQYF. In DNA form, the CDR3 reads TGTGCCAGCAGCCGCGAGCGGAACACAGATACGCAGTATTTT.

This clone was detected only once. This rearrangement joins TRBV28 to TRBJ1-5; the D is unclear. V shed 4 bases and J shed 3 bases, with 13 bases lying between them. The CDR3 is 15 amino acids. CDR1 MDHEN and CDR2 SYDVKM come from the germline V gene. The CDR3 sequence is CASSSAGGPNQPQHF. In DNA, the CDR3 is TGTGCCAGCAGTTCCGCCGGCGGGCCCAATCAGCCCCAGCATTTT.